This T cell receptor (beta chain) was sequenced in a study of post-analysis software for immune sequencing data. Whole-study results and caveats: Controls showed lower frequencies than patients for five or six TRBV segments, and TRBV5-6, TRBV5-1 and TRBV20-1 were among these.

As for this clonotype: The antigen remains undetermined.

With 4 bases removed from V and 1 base from J, the gap between germline ends came to 8 bases. In germline, CDR1 is SGHRS, CDR2 YFSETQ. This CDR3 is 13 amino acids long. Prepared libraries of TCR beta cDNA carried unique molecular identifiers. One entry per CDR3 protein results from TCRdb running MiXCR on the PCR reads. Of about 540,000 distinct CDR3 sequences in the sample, roughly 34% are singletons; the top ten hold approximately 6%. The sequenced sample consisted of blood. V is TRBV5-1 and J is TRBJ1-1, with unresolved D. The source is a girl aged 2-17 years with multiple sclerosis. The CDR3 reads CASSGTTNTEAFF. In DNA form, the CDR3 reads TGCGCCAGCAGCGGAACAACGAACACTGAAGCTTTCTTT. The entire variable domain, with the rest obtained from reference TRBV5-1 and TRBJ1-1, is as follows: KAGVTQTPRYLIKTRGQQVTLSCSPISGHRSVSWYQQTPGQGLQFLFEYFSETQRNKGNFPGRFSGRQFSNSRSEMNVSTLELGDSALYLCASSGTTNTEAFFGQGTRLTVV.